This is a list of T cell receptor beta chains from one sample in a study of T cell responses to AZD1222 COVID-19 vaccine. The table came from immunoSEQ multiplex PCR; TCRdb's copy has only in-frame clones and leaves some out. This sample has 140,000 to 150,000 clones, with about 92% found just once. This specimen was peripheral blood, taken on day 0 of AZD1222 vaccination. The receptors derive from an adult in good health. CDR3s include the opening cysteine and the closing phenylalanine or tryptophan. The order of the fields is D gene, J gene, V gene, clone size, CDR3 length, CDR3 protein, CDR3 DNA. The D gene is left open where the match is weak. Size values are once, few and many counts, or a class for expanded clones, and some rows have none.

.,TRBJ2-1,TRBV18,.,13,CASSPAPNNEQFF,TGTGCCAGCTCACCAGCTCCAAACAATGAGCAGTTCTTC
TRBD1,TRBJ1-2,TRBV18,.,14,CASSTQGQGDGYTF,TGTGCCAGCTCCACCCAGGGACAGGGGGATGGCTACACCTTC
.,TRBJ1-1,TRBV6-1,.,15,CASSEGGAMNTEAFF,TGTGCCAGCAGTGAAGGGGGGGCCATGAACACTGAAGCTTTCTTT
TRBD1,TRBJ2-1,TRBV24-1,.,13,CATNRGNLNEQFF,TGTGCCACAAACAGGGGTAACCTCAATGAGCAGTTCTTC
TRBD1,TRBJ2-3,TRBV3-1/TRBV3-2,few,16,CASSFQGGSFTDTQYF,TGTGCCAGCAGCTTTCAAGGGGGCTCATTCACAGATACGCAGTATTTT
TRBD2,TRBJ2-3,TRBV11-2,once,16,CASSRQKNAGVDTQYF,TGTGCCAGCAGTAGACAGAAGAACGCGGGAGTAGATACGCAGTATTTT
.,TRBJ1-2,TRBV6-5,.,13,CASRDEANYGYTF,TGTGCCAGCCGGGACGAAGCTAACTATGGCTACACCTTC
TRBD2,TRBJ2-4,TRBV4-1,.,19,CASSQDSGPGGPSGNIQYF,TGCGCCAGCAGCCAAGATAGTGGTCCGGGAGGGCCCTCAGGAAACATTCAGTACTTC
.,TRBJ1-5,TRBV7-9,.,14,CASSSDVSNQPQHF,TGTGCCAGCAGCTCCGACGTTAGCAATCAGCCCCAGCATTTT
TRBD2,TRBJ2-1,TRBV27,.,19,CASSSPPTSGRGLSGEQFF,TGTGCCAGCAGTTCCCCTCCGACTAGCGGGAGAGGGTTAAGCGGTGAGCAGTTCTTC
.,TRBJ2-2,TRBV7-9,.,17,CASSPWVGRANTGELFF,TGTGCCAGCAGCCCCTGGGTTGGTAGAGCGAACACCGGGGAGCTGTTTTTT
.,TRBJ2-3,TRBV9,.,20,CASSVGEFFSASVGTDTQYF,TGTGCCAGCAGCGTAGGGGAGTTCTTTAGCGCCTCAGTGGGCACAGATACGCAGTATTTT
.,TRBJ1-6,TRBV28,.,13,CASSYEINSPLHF,TGTGCCAGCAGTTATGAAATCAATTCACCCCTCCACTTT
.,TRBJ2-5,TRBV5-6,.,14,CASSLVSVQETQYF,TGTGCCAGCAGCTTGGTGTCCGTCCAAGAGACCCAGTACTTC
.,TRBJ1-1,TRBV9,.,14,CASSPQTGNTEAFF,TGTGCCAGCAGCCCCCAGACAGGGAACACTGAAGCTTTCTTT
TRBD2,TRBJ2-7,TRBV3-1/TRBV3-2,.,14,CASSSRLAGGEQYF,TGTGCCAGCAGCTCCCGACTAGCGGGGGGCGAGCAGTACTTC
TRBD2,TRBJ2-3,TRBV7-9,.,14,CASSGTSGTDTQYF,TGTGCCAGCAGCGGGACTAGCGGCACAGATACGCAGTATTTT
.,TRBJ1-3,TRBV19,.,13,CATHHSTGNTIYF,TGTGCCACCCACCACAGTACTGGAAACACCATATATTTT
TRBD1,TRBJ1-4,TRBV4-2,.,16,CASSQPLTGTNEKLFF,TGTGCCAGCAGCCAACCCTTGACAGGGACTAATGAAAAACTGTTTTTT
.,TRBJ1-1,TRBV10-3,.,15,CAISDPGPTNTEAFF,TGTGCCATCAGTGACCCTGGACCGACGAACACTGAAGCTTTCTTT
.,TRBJ2-4,TRBV7-9,.,19,CASSLQQTGAQSRKNIQYF,TGTGCCAGCAGCTTACAACAGACCGGGGCCCAGAGTCGCAAAAACATTCAGTACTTC
.,TRBJ2-2,TRBV19,.,15,CASSGSGAGSGELFF,TGTGCCAGTAGTGGCTCGGGGGCTGGGAGCGGGGAGCTGTTTTTT
.,TRBJ1-2,TRBV5-1,.,14,CASSLRGRGGGYTF,TGCGCCAGCAGCCTCAGGGGCAGGGGAGGCGGCTACACCTTC
.,TRBJ1-1,TRBV30,.,10,CAWSELEAFF,TGTGCCTGGAGTGAACTTGAAGCTTTCTTT
TRBD1,TRBJ2-7,TRBV7-9,.,16,CASSSSGTGNLWEQYF,TGTGCCAGCAGTTCCTCCGGGACAGGGAACCTCTGGGAGCAGTACTTC
.,TRBJ1-5,TRBV5-6,.,15,CASSLDQGRNQPQHF,TGTGCCAGCAGCTTGGATCAGGGCAGGAATCAGCCCCAGCATTTT
.,TRBJ1-4,TRBV30,.,15,CAWSAQGTTNEKLFF,TGTGCCTGGAGTGCCCAGGGGACAACTAATGAAAAACTGTTTTTT
.,TRBJ1-4,TRBV25-1,.,16,CASSTGTIATNEKLFF,TGTGCCAGCAGCACTGGGACTATTGCAACTAATGAAAAACTGTTTTTT
TRBD1,TRBJ1-2,TRBV27,.,20,CASRPGQGARNPLANYGYTF,TGTGCCAGCAGGCCGGGACAGGGGGCGCGGAACCCGTTAGCTAACTATGGCTACACCTTC
.,TRBJ2-1,TRBV24-1,.,13,CATSDSPGTKQFF,TGTGCCACCAGTGACTCCCCGGGGACCAAGCAGTTCTTC
.,TRBJ1-1,TRBV29-1,.,13,CSVVAVGDTEAFF,TGCAGCGTCGTCGCAGTCGGGGACACTGAAGCTTTCTTT
TRBD2,TRBJ2-5,TRBV19,.,18,CASSTHLTSGSYQETQYF,TGTGCCAGTAGTACCCACCTTACTAGCGGGAGTTACCAAGAGACCCAGTACTTC
.,TRBJ1-2,TRBV6-2/TRBV6-3,.,18,CASSPFELRPKKDYGYTF,TGTGCCAGCAGCCCTTTCGAGCTCAGACCTAAAAAGGACTATGGCTACACCTTC
.,TRBJ2-1,TRBV5-5,.,15,CASSFSGSSYNEQFF,TGTGCCAGCAGCTTCTCTGGGAGCTCCTACAATGAGCAGTTCTTC
.,TRBJ1-1,TRBV7-8,.,14,CASSLDQGNTEAFF,TGTGCCAGCAGCTTAGACCAGGGTAACACTGAAGCTTTCTTT
.,TRBJ2-1,TRBV6-5,few,13,CASRGPLANEQFF,TGTGCCAGCAGGGGCCCGCTCGCCAATGAGCAGTTCTTC
.,TRBJ1-4,TRBV20-1,few,13,CSASYATNEKLFF,TGCAGTGCTAGTTACGCAACTAATGAAAAACTGTTTTTT
.,TRBJ1-1,TRBV20-1,.,11,CSARASIEAFF,TGCAGTGCTAGGGCATCCATTGAAGCTTTCTTT
.,TRBJ2-2,TRBV7-9,.,13,CASSFPRAGELFF,TGTGCCAGCAGCTTCCCTCGGGCCGGGGAGCTGTTTTTT
.,TRBJ2-5,TRBV6-5,once,15,CASSYVERPPETQYF,TGTGCCAGCAGTTACGTGGAAAGACCCCCTGAGACCCAGTACTTC
.,TRBJ1-1,TRBV19,.,11,CATSFRTEAFF,TGTGCCACCTCTTTTCGCACTGAAGCTTTCTTT
TRBD1,TRBJ1-2,TRBV12-5,.,13,CASGYGQGYGYTF,TGTGCTAGTGGTTATGGACAGGGATATGGCTACACCTTC
TRBD1,TRBJ2-7,TRBV19,.,13,CASSGQGNHEQYF,TGTGCCAGTAGTGGACAGGGGAACCACGAGCAGTACTTC
.,TRBJ1-3,TRBV5-1,.,16,CASSIDPQGTGNTIYF,TGCGCCAGCAGCATAGACCCCCAGGGTACTGGAAACACCATATATTTT
.,TRBJ2-3,TRBV11-3,.,15,CASSLMGLPTDTQYF,TGTGCCAGCAGCTTAATGGGACTCCCCACAGATACGCAGTATTTT
TRBD1,TRBJ2-7,TRBV5-4,.,13,CASSGQGADEQYF,TGTGCCAGCAGCGGGCAGGGGGCGGACGAGCAGTACTTC
.,TRBJ1-1,TRBV10-3,.,13,CATAGTSNTEAFF,TGTGCCACCGCCGGGACATCCAACACTGAAGCTTTCTTT
TRBD2,TRBJ2-1,TRBV15,.,13,CATSRGGVTEQFF,TGTGCCACCAGCCGGGGGGGAGTTACTGAGCAGTTCTTC
.,TRBJ1-1,TRBV2,.,12,CASSDRGPEAFF,TGTGCCAGCAGTGACCGCGGGCCTGAAGCTTTCTTT